This TCR beta chain was sequenced during a study of blood T cells in healthy people across ages (dated by TCRdb to the mid-2010s). General notes on the study: In model experiments, template switching captured about one uniquely barcoded TCR beta cDNA molecule for every two T cells. To track age-related changes in TCR beta repertoire diversity, the study relied on deep sequencing normalized with unique cDNA molecular identifiers. Two additional independent replicas of 1 million unique cDNA reads from the same blood draw were analyzed for two donors (one aged 18 to 30 and one aged 80 or older). Donors of different ages were randomly distributed across sequencing lanes to avoid experimental bias. Donors were grouped into four age groups: young (average 16 years), middle-aged (39), aged (around 60) and long-lived (less than 85). The study at large found these results: Observed TCR beta diversity per million T cells fell roughly linearly with age, and a significant reduction was already apparent by age around 36. Because profiling used bulk unsorted PBMCs, naive and antigen-experienced compartments could not be compared conclusively. Compared with the aged group, the long-lived group had more naive CD4+ T cells, fewer expanded clones and increased TCR diversity, a pattern suggesting age selection. A strong correlation was found between observed TCR beta diversity and the percentage of naive T cells measured by flow cytometry. Because donor CMV infection status was unknown, age-related changes in expanded clonotypes were potentially confounded. Estimates of total diversity from one million sequenced T cells were regarded as lower bounds and underestimates.

Library preparation was by 5' RACE. A second about 6 to 11 cycle PCR used a sample-barcoded 5' primer and a J-beta primer mix. A template-switch 5' adaptor carrying 12 random nucleotides introduced a unique molecular identifier onto each TCR beta cDNA molecule. At least 3 million CDR3-containing paired-end reads were obtained from each sample. The Mint cDNA synthesis kit, primed by a TRBC-specific oligonucleotide, was used to synthesize first-strand cDNA from all RNA. Following uracil-DNA glycosylase treatment, all cDNA underwent a first 18-cycle PCR with the universal primers M1SS and BC2_uni_R. Per the authors' processing: Each sample was normalized by randomly selecting 1 million high-quality reads, each carrying a distinct molecular identifier. Instead of being binned into consensus sequences, reads with shared molecular identifiers were discarded. MiTCR, set to a Q25 quality threshold and the strictest error-elimination algorithm, was used for CDR3 identification, clonotype clustering and error correction. A nonparametric unseen species model using Euler transformation provided a lower-bound estimate of total TCR beta diversity. In-frame beta chains were kept once TCRdb had trimmed the public reads at Q25 with fastp and called clones with MiXCR. When rows share a CDR3 protein, they turn into one entry using the most common DNA and genes. Clone size and V and J calls follow TCRdb, not the original study. This sample is represented by around 1,800,000 distinct CDR3 sequences; about two fifths of them were singletons. The ten largest clones capture about 23% of the sample.

This clonotype was picked up many times. The specificity of this receptor is unknown. No much larger clone exists at a distance of one base, and base qualities are not known. Including cysteine and phenylalanine, the CDR3 has 12 amino acids. Of the read, only the CDR3 DNA is kept; its 36 bases are in frame from base 1. From V the trimming removes 5 bases and from J it removes 7 bases, while the gene matches leave 2 bases of the junction unaccounted for. The donors were a few dozen Caucasian individuals from Russia, aged about 6 to 100 years, who were systemically healthy. Each donor gave ten milliliters of peripheral blood, collected into EDTA-treated Vacutainer tubes. PBMCs were isolated by Ficoll-Paque density-gradient centrifugation, with at least 7 million obtained per sample. Trizol reagent was used to extract total RNA from the PBMCs, yielding at least 5.5 micrograms per sample. For every donor, an aliquot of PBMCs went through flow cytometry to measure the percentages of naive CD45RAhigh/CD27high T cells.

The sample taken for sequencing was blood. This TCR came from a human donor in good health. This sequence uses TRBV12-3 or TRBV12-4 and TRBJ2-1, with 7 bases matching TRBD2. CDR3 region: CASSRRGNEQFF. The DNA sequence is TGTGCCAGCAGTCGGCGGGGGAATGAGCAGTTCTTC.